These 10 T cell receptor beta chains were sequenced from one sample in a study of T cell responses to AZD1222 COVID-19 vaccine. Here immunoSEQ multiplex PCR was the method, and the copy in TCRdb shows in-frame clones only, minus some. The sample shows 95,000 to 100,000 clones, 80% to 90% of them seen only once. The source material was peripheral blood, sampled 28 days after the second AZD1222 dose. The receptors here all came from an adult who received the AZD1222 COVID-19 vaccine.

The chain uses TRBV27 and TRBJ2-7; no clear D. Deletions cut 6 bases from V and 2 bases from J, with 14 bases between. Germline CDR1 and CDR2: MNHEY and SMNVEV (reference sequence). The CDR3 totals 14 residues. DNA for the CDR3: TGTGCCAGCAGCACCCTTCCTCCTCCCTACGAGCAGTACTTC. It encodes CASSTLPPPYEQYF.

The chain carries TRBV9 and TRBJ1-1, with D hard to call. Germline CDR1 SGDLS, CDR2 YYNGEE. The CDR3 consists of 14 residues. The germline V and J ends were trimmed by 3 bases and 1 base, with 10 bases remaining between them. CDR3 residues: CASSGMAENTEAFF. In DNA, the CDR3 is TGTGCCAGCAGCGGCATGGCAGAGAACACTGAAGCTTTCTTT.

The chain is built from TRBV6-5 and TRBJ1-2; 9 bases fit TRBD1. Per germline, CDR1 MNHEY and CDR2 SVGAGI. The CDR3 has 15 residues. V gave up 2 bases and J gave up 2 bases; unmatched junction bases: 3. The CDR3 nucleotides are TGTGCCAGCAGTTACGAGGGACAGGGCAACTATGGCTACACCTTC. As protein: CASSYEGQGNYGYTF.

This clone has only a few counts. The chain has TRBV4-1 and TRBJ1-2; tentatively, D is TRBD1 (6 bases). V lost 0 bases, J lost 4 bases, and 15 bases lay in between. This CDR3 has 16 amino acids. The germline V gene has CDR1 MGHRA and CDR2 YSYEKL. The DNA of the CDR3 is TGCGCCAGCAGCCAAGATTGGGCAGGGGAGTTCTATGGCTACACCTTC. It specifies CASSQDWAGEFYGYTF.

The chain combines TRBV28 with TRBJ1-1, with no clear D. CDR3 length equals 12 residues. Germline V gene lookup returns CDR1 MDHEN and CDR2 SYDVKM. V was shortened by 8 bases and J by 4 bases, with 11 bases between the two germline ends. CDR3 DNA: TGTGCCAGCTCCCTCCCCACCACTGAAGCTTTCTTT. It translates to CASSLPTTEAFF.

The gene calls are TRBV7-2 and TRBJ1-3; D is unclear. V lost 0 bases and J lost 3, with 9 bases in between. The CDR3 covers 15 residues. The V gene's germline CDR1 is SGHTA and CDR2 FQGNSA. The CDR3 protein is CASSLASTVGNTIYF. The CDR3 DNA is TGTGCCAGCAGCTTAGCTTCTACAGTTGGAAACACCATATATTTT.

The chain links TRBV7-8 to TRBJ2-7; D is unclear. V lost 5 bases, J lost 5 bases, and 25 bases lay in between. Germline assignment: CDR1 SGHVS and CDR2 FQNEAQ. The CDR3 covers 17 residues. As DNA, the CDR3 is TGTGCCAGCAGCCAGTCTCGATTCGACCCGGTAAGACACGAGCAGTACTTC. As protein: CASSQSRFDPVRHEQYF.

The chain is built from TRBV23-1 and TRBJ2-1, with 10 nucleotides matching TRBD2. TRBV23-1 is filed as an ORF, its function uncertain. This CDR3 is 16 amino acids long. V lost 4 bases, J lost 5 bases, and 8 bases stayed unmatched. The CDR3 region has the DNA TGCGCCAGCAGTCTCCCAATAGCGGGAGGCGACAATGAGCAGTTCTTC. This encodes CASSLPIAGGDNEQFF.

The gene calls are TRBV6-5 and TRBJ2-3, with 7 bases fitting TRBD1. V lost 4 bases, J lost 0 bases, and 4 bases stayed unmatched. Germline CDR1 reads MNHEY; CDR2 reads SVGAGI. The CDR3 covers 15 residues. The CDR3 sequence is CASSFGQASTDTQYF. In DNA, the CDR3 is TGTGCCAGCAGTTTTGGACAGGCGAGCACAGATACGCAGTATTTT.

The rearrangement joins TRBV6-5 to TRBJ2-7, with a weak D call TRBD1 (7 bases). V lost 7 bases and J 7 bases, leaving 23 bases between the germline ends. The CDR3 has 15 residues. CDR1 is MNHEY, CDR2 SVGAGI, per germline. The CDR3 bases are TGTGCCAGCATGGGGGCAGGGGGGCAGGTCCGAGAGCAGTACTTC. Amino acid sequence: CASMGAGGQVREQYF.